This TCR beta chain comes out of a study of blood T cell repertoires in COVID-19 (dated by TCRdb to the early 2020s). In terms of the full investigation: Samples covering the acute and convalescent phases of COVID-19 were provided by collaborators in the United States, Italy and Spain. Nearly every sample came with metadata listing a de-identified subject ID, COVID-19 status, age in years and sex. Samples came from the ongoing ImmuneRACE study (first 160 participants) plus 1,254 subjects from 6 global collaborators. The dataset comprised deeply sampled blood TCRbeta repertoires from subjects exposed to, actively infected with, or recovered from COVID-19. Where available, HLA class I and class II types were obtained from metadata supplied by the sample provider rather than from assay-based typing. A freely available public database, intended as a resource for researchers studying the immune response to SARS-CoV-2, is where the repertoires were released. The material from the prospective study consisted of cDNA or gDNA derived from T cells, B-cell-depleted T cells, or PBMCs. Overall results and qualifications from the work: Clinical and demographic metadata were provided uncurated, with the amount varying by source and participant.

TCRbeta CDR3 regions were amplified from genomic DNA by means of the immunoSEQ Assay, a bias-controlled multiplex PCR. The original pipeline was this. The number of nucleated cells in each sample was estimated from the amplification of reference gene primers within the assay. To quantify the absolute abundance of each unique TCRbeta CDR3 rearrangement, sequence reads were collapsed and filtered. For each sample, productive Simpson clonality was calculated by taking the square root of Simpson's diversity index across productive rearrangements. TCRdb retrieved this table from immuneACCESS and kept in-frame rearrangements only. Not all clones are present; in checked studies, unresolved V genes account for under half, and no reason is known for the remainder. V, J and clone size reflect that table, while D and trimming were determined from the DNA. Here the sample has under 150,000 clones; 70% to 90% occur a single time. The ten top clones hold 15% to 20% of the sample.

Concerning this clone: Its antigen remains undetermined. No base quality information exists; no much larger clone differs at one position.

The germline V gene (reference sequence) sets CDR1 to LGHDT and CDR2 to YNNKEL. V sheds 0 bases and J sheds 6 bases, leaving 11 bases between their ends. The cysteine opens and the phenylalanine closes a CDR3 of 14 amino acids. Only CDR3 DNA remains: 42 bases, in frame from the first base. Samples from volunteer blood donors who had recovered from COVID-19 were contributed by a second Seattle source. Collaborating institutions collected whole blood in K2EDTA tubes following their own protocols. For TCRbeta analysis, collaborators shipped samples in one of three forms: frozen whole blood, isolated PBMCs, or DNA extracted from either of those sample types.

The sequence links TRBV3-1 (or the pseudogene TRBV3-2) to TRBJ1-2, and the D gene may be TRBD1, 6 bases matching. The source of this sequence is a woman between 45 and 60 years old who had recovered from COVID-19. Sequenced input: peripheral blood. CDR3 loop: CASSQDPGVNGYTF. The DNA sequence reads TGTGCCAGCAGCCAAGACCCAGGGGTGAATGGCTACACCTTC.